One and the same sample provided the 27 T cell receptor beta chains below, sequenced in a study of blood T cell repertoires in COVID-19. Libraries were prepared by immunoSEQ multiplex PCR; TCRdb keeps only in-frame clonotypes and omits some of them. The data contain 25,000 to 35,000 clones, roughly nine tenths of them singletons. The sequenced sample was peripheral blood. The receptors shown here come from a human donor in a cohort sampled during active COVID-19.

The chain is built from TRBV28 and TRBJ1-5, with unresolved D. Germline V gene lookup returns CDR1 MDHEN and CDR2 SYDVKM. This CDR3 is built from 8 residues. Trimming left V 6 bases short and J 12 bases short, with 3 bases between. DNA for the CDR3: TGTGCCAGCAGCCTCCAGCATTTT. Translated, it gives CASSLQHF.

The rearrangement links TRBV5-1 to TRBJ1-2; D not certain. The germline V and J ends were trimmed by 4 bases and 1 base, with 17 bases remaining between them. Germline V gene data show CDR1 as SGHRS and CDR2 as YFSETQ. The CDR3 is made up of 16 amino acids. The CDR3 protein is CASSPHAGEVNYGYTF. The DNA for the CDR3 is TGCGCCAGCAGCCCACATGCCGGGGAGGTTAACTATGGCTACACCTTC.

V usage is TRBV7-8 and J usage is TRBJ1-6; weak D call: TRBD1 (5 bases). This CDR3 comprises 15 residues. Trimming removed 3 bases at V and 3 bases at J, with 9 bases between. From germline, CDR1 is SGHVS and CDR2 FQNEAQ. In DNA form, the CDR3 reads TGTGCCAGCAGCTTCAGCAGGGTCTATAATTCACCCCTCCACTTT. Translating it yields CASSFSRVYNSPLHF.

The chain links TRBV5-1 to TRBJ2-5, with D maybe TRBD1 (6 bases). The CDR3 runs 14 residues. V lost 4 bases and J lost 5, with 15 bases in between. CDR1 and CDR2 (germline): SGHRS, YFSETQ. The CDR3, as DNA: TGCGCCAGCAGCCCCGGACAGCTAGGGGAGACCCAGTACTTC. Its protein product is CASSPGQLGETQYF.

The rearrangement uses TRBV25-1 and TRBJ1-1; 7 bases align to TRBD1. The V gene end was trimmed by 3 bases and the J gene end by 8 bases; junction bases not matched to a gene: 6. There are 13 residues in the CDR3. In germline, CDR1 is MGHDK, CDR2 SYGVNS. CDR3 sequence (DNA): TGTGCCAGCAGTGAGACAGGGTTTGCGGAAGCTTTCTTT. Translated: CASSETGFAEAFF.

The chain is built from TRBV24-1 and TRBJ1-6; D unresolved. V gave up 7 bases and J gave up 0 bases, with 9 bases separating them. Germline CDR1 reads KGHDR; CDR2 reads SFDVKD. This CDR3 has 15 amino acids. The DNA for the CDR3 is TGTGCCACCAGCGACGGGAGCTCCTATAATTCACCCCTCCACTTT. Its translation: CATSDGSSYNSPLHF.

The V and J genes are TRBV6-5 and TRBJ1-4; D not resolved. V lost 8 bases, J lost 0 bases, and 13 bases lay in between. Germline values: CDR1 MNHEY, CDR2 SVGAGI. There are 15 residues in the CDR3. CDR3 DNA sequence: TGTGCCAGCGTCCGGAGACTAGCAACTAATGAAAAACTGTTTTTT. It yields the protein CASVRRLATNEKLFF.

J is TRBJ1-2 and V is TRBV2; 7 nucleotides line up with TRBD1. After removal of 7 bases from V and 3 bases from J, the junction contained 8 bases not matched to a gene. The CDR3 loop spans 14 amino acids. The germline gives CDR1 SNHLY, CDR2 FYNNEI. The CDR3 is CASILQGMYYGYTF. The DNA for the CDR3 is TGTGCCAGCATTCTACAGGGGATGTACTATGGCTACACCTTC. Variable domain in full (rest from reference TRBV2 and TRBJ1-2): EPEVTQTPSHQVTQMGQEVILRCVPISNHLYFYWYRQILGQKVEFLVSFYNNEISEKSEIFDDQFSVERPDGSNFTLKIRSTKLEDSAMYFCASILQGMYYGYTFGSGTRLTVV.

The chain has TRBV7-8 and TRBJ2-3; 7 bases agree with TRBD2. The germline V gene encodes CDR1 SGHVS and CDR2 FQNEAQ. The CDR3 sequence is 14 residues long. J gave up 2 bases and V 2 bases, and 1 base lay outside the gene matches. CDR3 in DNA: TGTGCCAGCAGCTTAAGGGACTACACAGATACGCAGTATTTT. Amino acid sequence: CASSLRDYTDTQYF. The full variable domain, in which reference TRBV7-8 and TRBJ2-3 provide the parts outside the CDR3, is GAGVSQSPRYKVAKRGQDVALRCDPISGHVSLFWYQQALGQGPEFLTYFQNEAQLDKSGLPSDRFFAERPEGSVSTLKIQRTQQEDSAVYLCASSLRDYTDTQYFGPGTRLTVL.

This clone is a singleton in its sample. The chain has TRBV3-1 (or the pseudogene TRBV3-2) and TRBJ1-1; D not resolved. Trimming cost V 0 bases and J 4 bases, with 12 bases left between them. Germline V gene data show CDR1 as LGHDT and CDR2 as YNNKEL (reference sequence). The CDR3 consists of 15 residues. CDR3 bases: TGTGCCAGCAGCCAAGACCTATCGGGTACCACTGAAGCTTTCTTT. Its protein product is CASSQDLSGTTEAFF.

The rearrangement uses TRBV3-1 (or the pseudogene TRBV3-2) and TRBJ1-6; 9 bases fit TRBD1. This CDR3 region has 16 residues. CDR1 and CDR2 (germline): LGHDT, YNNKEL (reference sequence). V trimming: 3 bases; J trimming: 6 bases; junction bases outside the gene matches: 6. The CDR3: CASSHYRDRANSPLHF. As DNA, the CDR3 is TGTGCCAGCAGCCACTACCGGGACAGGGCTAATTCACCCCTCCACTTT.

In this sample, this clone turned up a few times. The chain employs TRBV3-1 (or the pseudogene TRBV3-2) and TRBJ1-1, with unresolved D. The ends were cut back, 3 bases at V and 1 base at J, with 9 bases in the middle. CDR1 LGHDT and CDR2 YNNKEL come from the germline V gene (reference sequence). CDR3 length: 14 residues. The CDR3 loop reads CASSQGRWNTEAFF. CDR3 sequence (DNA): TGTGCCAGCAGCCAGGGCCGCTGGAACACTGAAGCTTTCTTT.

J is TRBJ1-4 and V is TRBV28; 7 nucleotides line up with TRBD1. The CDR3 runs 13 residues. Germline CDR1 and CDR2: MDHEN and SYDVKM. V trimming: 7 bases; J trimming: 7 bases; junction bases outside the gene matches: 6. The CDR3 sequence: CASIETGREKLFF. CDR3 DNA: TGTGCCAGCATAGAGACAGGGCGTGAAAAACTGTTTTTT.

The chain has TRBV5-6 and TRBJ2-7, with D perhaps matching TRBD1 (5 bases). This CDR3 has 16 amino acids. The V gene lost 0 bases and the J gene lost 0 bases, with 13 bases spanning the gap. Germline lookup yields CDR1 SGHDT and CDR2 YYEEEE. The CDR3 is CASSLGFVTASYEQYV. The DNA of the CDR3 is TGTGCCAGCAGCTTGGGGTTCGTGACAGCCTCCTACGAGCAGTACGTC.

V gene TRBV2 combines with J gene TRBJ1-4; D remains ambiguous. V lost 6 bases and J 5 bases, leaving 10 bases between the germline ends. CDR3 length: 13 amino acids. Germline V lookup: CDR1 SNHLY, CDR2 FYNNEI. The CDR3 here is CASRTWANEKLFF. Here the CDR3 DNA reads TGTGCCAGCAGAACATGGGCAAATGAAAAACTGTTTTTT.

The J gene is TRBJ1-5, the V gene TRBV5-1; D remains unclear. Germline assignment: CDR1 SGHRS and CDR2 YFSETQ. The CDR3 length is 13 residues. Trimming left V 1 base short and J 5 bases short, with 7 bases between. The CDR3 nucleotides read TGCGCCAGCAGCTTGTACATTGATCAGCCCCAGCATTTT. Translating gives CASSLYIDQPQHF.

The chain recombines TRBV19 with TRBJ1-1; weak D call: TRBD1 (5 bases). The germline V and J ends were trimmed by 5 bases and 9 bases, with 13 bases remaining between them. The CDR3 loop spans 12 amino acids. The germline gives CDR1 LNHDA, CDR2 SQIVND (reference sequence). The CDR3 coding sequence is TGTGCCAGTAGTGTGGCAGGGAATAAAGCTTTCTTT. This encodes CASSVAGNKAFF.

This clone appeared a few times. The chain employs TRBV25-1 and TRBJ1-5; 7 bases align to TRBD1. This CDR3 spans 13 amino acids. Trimming cost V 3 bases and J 11 bases; bases outside gene matches: 7. The germline V gene encodes CDR1 MGHDK and CDR2 SYGVNS. The CDR3 DNA follows: TGTGCCAGCAGTGATGTGGGACAGTGGACCCAGCATTTT. Protein: CASSDVGQWTQHF. The entire variable domain, with the rest obtained from reference TRBV25-1 and TRBJ1-5, is as follows: EADIYQTPRYLVIGTGKKITLECSQTMGHDKMYWYQQDPGMELHLIHYSYGVNSTEKGDLSSESTVSRIRTEHFPLTLESARPSHTSQYLCASSDVGQWTQHFGDGTRLSIL.

The V call is TRBV9, the J call TRBJ2-4, with a tentative D call TRBD2 (5 bases). This CDR3 comprises 12 residues. V was clipped by 3 bases and J by 16 bases, with 17 bases between them. Germline V gene sequence: CDR1 SGDLS, CDR2 YYNGEE. In DNA form, the CDR3 reads TGTGCCAGCAGCGAGCCCCTAGCAAAAGAATACTTC. Translation: CASSEPLAKEYF.

A single count supports this clone. The rearrangement uses TRBV18 and TRBJ2-2; the D gene is possibly TRBD1 (5 bases). From germline, CDR1 is KGHSH and CDR2 LQKENI. The CDR3 loop spans 15 amino acids. Trimming cost V 3 bases and J 4 bases, with 12 bases left between them. The CDR3 is CASSPGLFITGELFF. CDR3 bases: TGTGCCAGCTCACCGGGGCTTTTCATCACCGGGGAGCTGTTTTTT.

V and J are TRBV7-6 and TRBJ2-7; a possible D gene is TRBD1 (7 bases). V was trimmed by 1 base and J by 4 bases, leaving 17 bases between them. Looked up from germline, CDR1 is SGHVS and CDR2 is FNYEAQ. This CDR3 spans 16 amino acids. DNA for the CDR3: TGTGCCAGCAGCTTAGGTCAGGCAGGGGGGTTTTACGAGCAGTACGTC. Its translation: CASSLGQAGGFYEQYV.

CDR3 in amino acids: CASSPADYGYTF. The CDR3 DNA follows: TGTGCCAGCTCACCCGCGGACTATGGCTACACCTTC. The rearrangement uses TRBV18 and TRBJ1-2; D unresolved. V was clipped by 3 bases and J by 3 bases, with 5 bases between them. This CDR3 is built from 12 residues. CDR1 and CDR2 (germline): KGHSH, LQKENI.

This chain links TRBV10-3 with TRBJ1-5; D call uncertain. V was cut by 5 bases and J by 4 bases, with 12 bases left in between. CDR3 length: 14 amino acids. CDR1 is ENHRY, CDR2 SYGVKD, per germline. The CDR3 DNA sequence: TGTGCCATCAGTAAAGGACGGGAGAATCAGCCCCAGCATTTT. It codes for CAISKGRENQPQHF.

The chain combines TRBV19 with TRBJ2-1; 11 bases line up with TRBD2. There are 15 residues in the CDR3. V gave up 6 bases and J gave up 4 bases; unmatched junction bases: 5. Per the germline V gene, CDR1 is LNHDA and CDR2 is SQIVND (reference sequence). The chain's CDR3 is CASRPTSGAYNEQFF. Written as DNA, the CDR3 is TGTGCCAGTAGACCGACTAGCGGGGCTTACAATGAGCAGTTCTTC. Filled out from reference TRBV19 and TRBJ2-1, the complete variable domain reads DGGITQSPKYLFRKEGQNVTLSCEQNLNHDAMYWYRQDPGQGLRLIYYSQIVNDFQKGDIAEGYSVSREKKESFPLTVTSAQKNPTAFYLCASRPTSGAYNEQFFGPGTRLTVL.

The rearrangement uses TRBV5-1 and TRBJ1-6, with D possibly matching TRBD1 (6 bases). The CDR3 totals 11 residues. Trimming removed 5 bases at V and 15 bases at J, with 12 bases between. Germline CDR1 reads SGHRS; CDR2 reads YFSETQ. The CDR3 DNA is TGCGCCAGCAGAGGGGGGGAGATCCTCCACTTT. Amino acid sequence: CASRGGEILHF. Together with reference TRBV5-1 and TRBJ1-6, the CDR3 gives the full variable domain: KAGVTQTPRYLIKTRGQQVTLSCSPISGHRSVSWYQQTPGQGLQFLFEYFSETQRNKGNFPGRFSGRQFSNSRSEMNVSTLELGDSALYLCASRGGEILHFGNGTRLTVT.

V and J are TRBV5-1 and TRBJ2-1, with 9 bases identical to TRBD1. Germline loops: CDR1 SGHRS, CDR2 YFSETQ. The CDR3 consists of 15 residues. Trimming removed 4 bases from V and 1 base from J; junction bases left unmatched: 3. Here the CDR3 reads CASSTGGNSYNEQFF. CDR3 DNA: TGCGCCAGCAGCACAGGGGGCAATTCCTACAATGAGCAGTTCTTC.

The chain recombines TRBV12-3 or TRBV12-4 with TRBJ1-2; D unresolved. This CDR3 spans 10 amino acids. The V end was cut by 5 bases, the J end by 6 bases, with 4 bases between. CDR3 amino acids: CASSTDGYTF. The CDR3 region has the DNA TGTGCCAGCAGTACGGATGGCTACACCTTC.